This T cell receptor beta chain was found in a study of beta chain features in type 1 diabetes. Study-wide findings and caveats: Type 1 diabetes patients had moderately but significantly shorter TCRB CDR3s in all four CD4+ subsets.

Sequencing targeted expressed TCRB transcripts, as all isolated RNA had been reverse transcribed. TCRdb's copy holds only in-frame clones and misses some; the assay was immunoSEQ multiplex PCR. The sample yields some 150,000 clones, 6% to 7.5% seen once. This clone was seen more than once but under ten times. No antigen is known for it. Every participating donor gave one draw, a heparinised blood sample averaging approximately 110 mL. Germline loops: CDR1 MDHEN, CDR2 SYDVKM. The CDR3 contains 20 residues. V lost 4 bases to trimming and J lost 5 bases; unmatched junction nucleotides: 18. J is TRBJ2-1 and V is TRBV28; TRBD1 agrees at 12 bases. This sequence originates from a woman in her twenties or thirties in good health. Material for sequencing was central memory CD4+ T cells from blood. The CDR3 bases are TGTGCCAGCAGTTCCTGGGGGACAGGGGGCGCGGGGGAGCAGGACAATGAGCAGTTCTTC. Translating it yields CASSSWGTGGAGEQDNEQFF.